These 26 T cell receptor beta chains came from one sample sequenced in a study of regulatory T cells in long-lasting Graves disease. Noted time point: persistent/refractory GD, antithyroid drugs over 5 years with positive TRAb. PBMC-extracted RNA yielded the TCR library. Building the TCR beta libraries relied on iRepertoire HTBI primers, and CDR3 regions underwent Arm-PCR. TCRdb called the multiplex PCR reads again in MiXCR, with one record for every CDR3 protein. There are about 310,000 distinct CDR3 sequences in the sample; around 23% occur only once, and more than 50% lies in the top ten. Sequenced here: peripheral blood mononuclear cells (PBMCs), sampled when the disease was refractory, from a patient treated with antithyroid drugs. The receptors come from a female donor with Graves disease.

The chain couples TRBV5-1 to TRBJ1-4, with no clear D. The germline CDR1 and CDR2 sequences are SGHRS and YFSETQ. The germline V and J ends were trimmed by 0 bases and 1 base, with 7 bases remaining between them. The CDR3 contains 15 residues. The DNA of the CDR3 is TGCGCCAGCAGCTTGGTCCCGGGAACTAATGAAAAACTGTTTTTT. It encodes CASSLVPGTNEKLFF.

A few counts support this clonotype. The genes are TRBV5-4 and TRBJ2-7; TRBD2 matches at 14 bases. The ends lost 4 bases at V and 7 bases at J; junction bases unmatched: 7. CDR3 length: 15 amino acids. Germline CDR1 is SGHNT and CDR2 is YYREEE (reference sequence). Written as DNA, the CDR3 is TGTGCCAGCAGCACTGGGACTAGCGGGAGAGGAGAGCAGTACTTC. Translated, it gives CASSTGTSGRGEQYF.

This clonotype was detected ten times or more. The CDR3 coding sequence is TGTGCCAGCAGTCCCGGACTAGCGACTTACGAGCAGTACTTC. Translated, it gives CASSPGLATYEQYF. The V gene is TRBV27, the J gene TRBJ2-7, with 9 bases fitting TRBD2. CDR1 and CDR2 from the germline V gene are MNHEY and SMNVEV (reference sequence). CDR3 size: 14 residues. After removal of 5 bases from V and 4 bases from J, the junction contained 6 bases not matched to a gene.

The rearrangement joins TRBV25-1 to TRBJ1-6; TRBD1 agrees at 9 bases. V lost 4 bases to trimming and J lost 10 bases; unmatched junction nucleotides: 8. The CDR3 is 15 amino acids. CDR1 is MGHDK, CDR2 SYGVNS, per germline. As DNA, the CDR3 is TGTGCCAGCAGTGGGACCGGGACAGGGTCGTCACCCCTCCACTTT. Its protein product is CASSGTGTGSSPLHF.

The chain couples TRBV5-1 to TRBJ1-1; D ambiguous. The CDR3 covers 15 residues. V gave up 3 bases and J gave up 2 bases, with 14 bases separating them. Germline CDR1 and CDR2: SGHRS and YFSETQ. The CDR3 region is CASSSGGQRNTEAFF. The CDR3 nucleotides are TGCGCCAGCAGCTCTGGTGGCCAGAGAAACACTGAAGCTTTCTTT.

This clonotype has more than one count but fewer than ten. This chain links TRBV30 with TRBJ1-4; D ambiguous. Germline V lookup: CDR1 GTSNPN, CDR2 SVGIG (reference sequence). The CDR3 loop spans 15 amino acids. V lost 0 bases and J 0 bases, leaving 8 bases between the germline ends. The CDR3 is CAWSVWYATNEKLFF. CDR3 bases: TGTGCCTGGAGTGTATGGTATGCAACTAATGAAAAACTGTTTTTT.

This clonotype occurred many times. This sequence joins TRBV7-3 and TRBJ1-2, with D hard to call. The ends were cut back, 5 bases at V and 4 bases at J, with 14 bases in the middle. There are 14 residues in the CDR3. Germline CDR1 reads SGHTA; CDR2 reads FQGTGA. In DNA form, the CDR3 reads TGTGCCAGCAGCAGTGGACCGGAGGGCTATGGCTACACCTTC. This gives the protein CASSSGPEGYGYTF.

This clonotype appeared many times. The chain recombines TRBV2 with TRBJ2-1; tentative D call: TRBD2 (5 bases). The CDR3 runs to 14 residues. V lost 3 bases and J 6 bases, leaving 12 bases between the germline ends. Germline V gene data show CDR1 as SNHLY and CDR2 as FYNNEI. In nucleotides, the CDR3 is TGTGCCAGCAGTGAGGGTCTAGCCCCCAATGAGCAGTTCTTC. Amino acids: CASSEGLAPNEQFF.

Details on this clonotype: This may come from a read error, since a much larger clone is one base off. This rearrangement joins TRBV28 to TRBJ2-7; 8 nucleotides match TRBD1. J gave up 9 bases and V 3 bases, and 16 bases lay outside the gene matches. The CDR3 is made up of 16 amino acids. Germline-derived CDR1 and CDR2 are MDHEN and SYDVKM. DNA for the CDR3: TGTGCCAGCAGTTTCACCGCCGGGCAGGGGGCGCGGGGGCAGTACTTC. Protein sequence: CASSFTAGQGARGQYF.

In its sample, this clonotype was seen a few times. The chain is built from TRBV6-1 and TRBJ1-2, with D unclear. Per the germline V gene, CDR1 is MNHNS and CDR2 is SASEGT. The CDR3 covers 11 residues. The V gene lost 2 bases and the J gene lost 8 bases, with 6 bases spanning the gap. CDR3 sequence (DNA): TGTGCCAGCAGTGAAATAAAGGGCTACACCTTC. As protein: CASSEIKGYTF.

In its sample, this clonotype was seen a few times. The rearrangement links TRBV24-1 to TRBJ2-2; 7 positions agree with TRBD1. CDR1 is KGHDR and CDR2 is SFDVKD in the germline V gene. Germline trimming cut 10 bases from V and 0 bases from J; bases unmatched to any gene: 4. The CDR3 consists of 14 residues. CDR3 sequence: CATGTDSNTGELFF. CDR3 sequence (DNA): TGTGCCACTGGGACAGACTCGAACACCGGGGAGCTGTTTTTT.

In its sample, this clonotype was seen a few times. The gene calls are TRBV6-2 or TRBV6-3 and TRBJ2-2, with 11 bases that match TRBD2. This CDR3 region has 17 residues. Germline V CDR1 and CDR2: MNHEY, SVGEGT. The V segment lost 5 bases and the J segment 2 bases; nucleotides outside the gene matches: 7. Here the CDR3 reads CASSLTLAGGNTGELFF. The CDR3, as DNA: TGTGCCAGCAGTCTCACGCTAGCGGGAGGTAACACCGGGGAGCTGTTTTTT.

This clonotype appeared a few times. The J gene is TRBJ2-7, the V gene TRBV19; 8 nucleotides line up with TRBD2. The CDR3 extends over 15 amino acids. CDR1 and CDR2 from the germline V gene are LNHDA and SQIVND (reference sequence). With 1 base clipped from V and 2 bases from J, the junction kept 4 bases outside the gene matches. CDR3 in DNA: TGTGCCAGTAGTATAGCCGGGAGGGCGACCTACGAGCAGTACTTC. Encoded protein: CASSIAGRATYEQYF.

The chain employs TRBV10-3 and TRBJ2-3, with 10 bases matching TRBD2. Germline trimming cut 4 bases from V and 4 bases from J; bases unmatched to any gene: 11. The CDR3 is 17 residues long. Germline V lookup: CDR1 ENHRY, CDR2 SYGVKD. Here the CDR3 DNA reads TGTGCCATCAGTGCCAGCGGGAGGGCCTCTCCATCAGATACGCAGTATTTT. Its translation: CAISASGRASPSDTQYF.

This clonotype was seen ten or more times. V gene TRBV2 combines with J gene TRBJ2-6; no reliable D call. Trimming pared 3 bases from V and 0 bases from J, leaving 9 bases between. There are 16 residues in the CDR3. In germline, CDR1 is SNHLY, CDR2 FYNNEI. CDR3 nucleotide sequence: TGTGCCAGCAGTGAGTTCCAGAGCTCTGGGGCCAACGTCCTGACTTTC. Protein: CASSEFQSSGANVLTF.

The table lists this clonotype with a few counts. The V call is TRBV6-9, the J call TRBJ2-5; D may be TRBD1 (8 bases). The CDR3 runs to 15 residues. Trimming removed 3 bases from V and 1 base from J, with 12 bases in between. Germline V gives CDR1 MNHGY, CDR2 SVAAGI. DNA of the CDR3: TGTGCCAGCAGTTACGGGGGGACAGGCCAAGAGACCCAGTACTTC. Translated: CASSYGGTGQETQYF.

To note about this clonotype: A much larger clone differs by one base, so this may be a read error. The chain links TRBV28 to TRBJ2-2; D gene unclear. Germline CDR1 and CDR2: MDHEN and SYDVKM. This CDR3 has 15 residues. In DNA, the CDR3 is TGTGCCGGCAGTCGCCTAGGTGGGAACACCGGGGAGCTGTTTTTT. Residues: CAGSRLGGNTGELFF.

This clonotype was seen repeatedly, ten times or more. The J gene is TRBJ2-7, the V gene TRBV28, with unresolved D. This CDR3 has 14 amino acids. Germline lookup yields CDR1 MDHEN and CDR2 SYDVKM. Trimming removed 2 bases from V and 2 bases from J, with 10 bases in between. Here the CDR3 reads CASSLSQAPYEQYF. The CDR3 bases are TGTGCCAGCAGTTTAAGCCAGGCTCCCTACGAGCAGTACTTC.

This rearrangement joins TRBV6-1 to TRBJ2-7, with TRBD1 matching over 8 bases. Germline trimming cut 6 bases from V and 3 bases from J; bases unmatched to any gene: 13. Per the germline V gene, CDR1 is MNHNS and CDR2 is SASEGT. The CDR3 sequence is 16 residues long. The DNA of the CDR3 is TGTGCCAGCAGCCTTACCAATCCAGGGGGCGGCTACGAGCAGTACTTC. Amino acids: CASSLTNPGGGYEQYF.

The chain combines TRBV15 with TRBJ2-4; TRBD1 might be the D (5 bases). This CDR3 comprises 15 residues. Germline CDR1 reads LNHNV; CDR2 reads YYDKDF (reference sequence). V lost 5 bases and J 1 base, leaving 12 bases between the germline ends. Here the CDR3 DNA reads TGTGCCACCAGCGTTACAGGCCGGGCCAAAAACATTCAGTACTTC. Translating gives CATSVTGRAKNIQYF.

The J gene is TRBJ2-5, the V gene TRBV20-1, with 8 bases matching TRBD2. The junction had 16 bases not matched to a gene; V was cut back by 2 bases and J by 5 bases. The length of the CDR3 is 17 residues. Germline values: CDR1 DFQATT, CDR2 SNEGSKA (reference sequence). In DNA form, the CDR3 reads TGCAGTGCTAGACCCCTAAATAGCGGGATAGGTGCGGAGACCCAGTACTTC. This gives the protein CSARPLNSGIGAETQYF.

V usage is TRBV6-1 and J usage is TRBJ2-4; perhaps TRBD1 as D (5 bases). Trimming shortened V by 6 bases and J by 6 bases, and 15 bases separated the two germline ends. In germline, CDR1 is MNHNS, CDR2 SASEGT. The CDR3 sequence is 14 residues long. CDR3 in amino acids: CASSPWGKSNIQYF. DNA for the CDR3: TGTGCCAGCAGCCCATGGGGCAAATCAAACATTCAGTACTTC.

The chain carries TRBV29-1 and TRBJ2-5; 7 bases align to TRBD1. The CDR3 is 12 residues long. After removal of 7 bases from V and 1 base from J, the junction contained 3 bases not matched to a gene. The V gene's germline CDR1 is SQVTM and CDR2 ANQGSEA. The CDR3 nucleotides are TGCAGCGGAGGACAGGCCCAAGAGACCCAGTACTTC. This codes for CSGGQAQETQYF. The full variable domain, its missing parts supplied by reference TRBV29-1 and TRBJ2-5, is SAVISQKPSRDICQRGTSLTIQCQVDSQVTMMFWYRQQPGQSLTLIATANQGSEATYESGFVIDKFPISRPNLTFSTLTVSNMSPEDSSIYLCSGGQAQETQYFGPGTRLLVL.

This chain joins TRBV7-2 and TRBJ2-2; TRBD1 aligns across 10 bases. The CDR3 loop spans 14 amino acids. Germline V gene lookup returns CDR1 SGHTA and CDR2 FQGNSA. V lost 3 bases to trimming and J lost 6 bases; unmatched junction nucleotides: 1. The CDR3 here is CASSLGQGSGELFF. As DNA, the CDR3 is TGTGCCAGCAGCTTGGGACAGGGGTCCGGGGAGCTGTTTTTT.

This clonotype was seen a handful of times. The chain uses TRBV4-3 and TRBJ2-1, with D tentatively TRBD1 (5 bases). CDR1 is LGHNA, CDR2 YSLEER, per germline. CDR3 size: 16 residues. The V end was cut by 0 bases, the J end by 1 base, with 10 bases between. The chain's CDR3 is CASSQDPPGSYNEQFF. For the CDR3, the DNA is TGCGCCAGCAGCCAAGATCCCCCAGGGTCCTACAATGAGCAGTTCTTC.

Concerning this clonotype: The germline gene is not matched at one end of the junction; a read error may be the cause. The chain carries TRBV28 and TRBJ1-5; D not resolved. This CDR3 has 16 amino acids. From germline, CDR1 is MDHEN and CDR2 SYDVKM. This CDR3 is CASSLYQVSGNPPQHF. The CDR3 DNA sequence: TGTGCCAGCAGCTTATATCAGGTGTCGGGCAATCCGCCCCAGCATTTT. Supplemented by reference TRBV28 and TRBJ1-5, the full variable domain reads DVKVTQSSRYLVKRTGEKVFLECVQDMDHENMFWYRQDPGLGLRLIYFSYDVKMKEKGDIPEGYSVSREKKERFSLILESASTNQTSMYLCASSLYQVSGNPPQHFGDGTRLSIL.